The source of this TCR beta chain is a study of T cells expressing NK-cell markers. Germline CDR1 SQVTM, CDR2 ANQGSEA. This CDR3 is 14 amino acids long. For each CDR3 protein, TCRdb gives one entry from its re-call of the 5' RACE reads, without DNA. The sample data list roughly 450,000 distinct CDR3 sequences. The J gene is TRBJ2-7, the V gene TRBV29-1. Sequencing input: blood T cells: a sorted CD56 or NKG2C T cell subset, CD4+ or CD8+ T cells, or bulk PBMC T cells (not recorded which). The receptor was derived from a woman in her fifties or sixties in good health. The CDR3 loop reads CSVVEDRSSYEQYF.